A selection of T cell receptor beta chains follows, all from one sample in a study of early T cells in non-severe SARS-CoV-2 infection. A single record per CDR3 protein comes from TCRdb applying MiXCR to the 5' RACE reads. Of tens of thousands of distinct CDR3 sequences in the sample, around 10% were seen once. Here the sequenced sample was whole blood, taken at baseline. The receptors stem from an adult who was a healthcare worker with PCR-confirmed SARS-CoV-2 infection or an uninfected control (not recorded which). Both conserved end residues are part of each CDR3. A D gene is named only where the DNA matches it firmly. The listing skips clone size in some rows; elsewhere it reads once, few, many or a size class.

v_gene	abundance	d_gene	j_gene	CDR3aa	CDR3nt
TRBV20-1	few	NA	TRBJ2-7	CSARDPPQGLGYEQYF	TGCAGTGCTAGAGATCCCCCCCAAGGATTAGGGTACGAGCAGTACTTC
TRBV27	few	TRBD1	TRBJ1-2	CASSSTGRGYGYTF	TGTGCCAGCAGTTCGACAGGGAGGGGGTATGGCTACACCTTC
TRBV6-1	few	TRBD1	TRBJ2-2	CASTYTGGPGELFF	TGTGCCAGCACCTACACAGGGGGACCCGGGGAGCTGTTTTTT
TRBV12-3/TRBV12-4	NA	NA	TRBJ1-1	CASSFGGGLNTEAFF	TGTGCCAGCAGTTTTGGAGGTGGCCTGAACACTGAAGCTTTCTTT
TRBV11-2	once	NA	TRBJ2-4	CASSLDAGYIQYF	TGTGCCAGCAGCTTAGACGCGGGTTACATTCAGTACTTC
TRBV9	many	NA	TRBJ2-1	CASSVEGVNYNEQFF	TGTGCCAGCAGCGTAGAAGGGGTGAACTACAATGAGCAGTTCTTC
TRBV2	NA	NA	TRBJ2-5	CASSDVVDTLSRETQYF	TGTGCCAGCAGTGACGTTGTCGACACCTTGAGCCGGGAGACCCAGTACTTC
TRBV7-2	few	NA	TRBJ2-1	CASSLVVPHNEQFF	TGTGCCAGCAGCTTAGTTGTACCCCACAATGAGCAGTTCTTC
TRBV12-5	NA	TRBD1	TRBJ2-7	CASGFPDRDYEQYF	TGTGCTAGTGGTTTCCCCGACAGGGACTACGAGCAGTACTTC
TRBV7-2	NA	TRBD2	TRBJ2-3	CASSLLSSGRDTQYF	TGTGCCAGCAGCTTATTGTCTAGCGGGCGGGATACGCAGTATTTT
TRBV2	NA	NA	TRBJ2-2	CASNLGGAGTGELFF	TGTGCCAGCAACCTGGGGGGGGCCGGCACCGGGGAGCTGTTTTTT
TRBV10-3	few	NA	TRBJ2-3	CAVKRETSTDTQYF	TGTGCCGTGAAAAGAGAGACTAGCACAGATACGCAGTATTTT
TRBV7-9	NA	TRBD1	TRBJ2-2	CASTPPRTGDEQSVALLPGELFF	TGTGCCAGCACCCCACCCCGGACAGGCGACGAACAATCCGTTGCCCTACTCCCCGGGGAGCTGTTTTTT
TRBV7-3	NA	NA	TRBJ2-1	CASSSMGETYNEQFF	TGTGCCAGCAGTTCAATGGGGGAGACCTACAATGAGCAGTTCTTC
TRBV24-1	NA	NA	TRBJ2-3	CATSGGVTPSTDTQYF	TGTGCCACCAGTGGCGGAGTTACTCCGAGCACAGATACGCAGTATTTT
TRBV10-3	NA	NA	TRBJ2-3	CAITPDGVGTDTQYF	TGTGCCATCACTCCGGACGGTGTTGGCACAGATACGCAGTATTTT
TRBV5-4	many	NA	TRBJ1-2	CASSEGQNYGYTF	TGTGCCAGCAGCGAGGGCCAAAACTATGGCTACACCTTC
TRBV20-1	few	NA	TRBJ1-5	CSASQRINQPQHF	TGCAGTGCTAGTCAGAGAATCAATCAGCCCCAGCATTTT
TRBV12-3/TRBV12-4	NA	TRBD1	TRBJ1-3	CASIDPQGFGNTIYF	TGTGCCAGCATCGACCCACAGGGGTTTGGAAACACCATATATTTT
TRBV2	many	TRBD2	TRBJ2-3	CASMAGGQPSTDTQYF	TGTGCCAGCATGGCGGGGGGTCAACCTAGCACAGATACGCAGTATTTT
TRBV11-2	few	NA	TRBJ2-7	CASSLGHSPSYEQYF	TGTGCCAGCAGCTTGGGACATTCACCTTCCTACGAGCAGTACTTC
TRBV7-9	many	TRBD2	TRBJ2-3	CASSFNSGGPTDTQYF	TGTGCCAGCAGCTTTAATAGCGGGGGGCCCACAGATACGCAGTATTTT
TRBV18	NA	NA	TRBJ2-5	CASSPGLETQYF	TGTGCCAGCTCTCCGGGGCTGGAGACCCAGTACTTC
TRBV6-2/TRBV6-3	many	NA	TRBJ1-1	CASSYWGSTEAFF	TGTGCCAGCAGTTATTGGGGAAGCACTGAAGCTTTCTTT
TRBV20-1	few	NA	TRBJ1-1	CSASRRRNTEAFF	TGCAGTGCTAGCCGGAGGAGGAACACTGAAGCTTTCTTT
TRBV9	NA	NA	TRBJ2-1	CASSVTPSSYNEQFF	TGTGCCAGCAGCGTTACACCTAGCTCCTACAATGAGCAGTTCTTC
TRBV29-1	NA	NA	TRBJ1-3	CSVLTVRGSFNSGNTIYF	TGCAGCGTTTTAACCGTGAGGGGCTCTTTCAACTCTGGAAACACCATATATTTT
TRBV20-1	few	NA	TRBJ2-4	CSARDNVGQSLLNIQYF	TGCAGTGCTAGAGATAATGTCGGACAGTCTCTTCTAAACATTCAGTACTTC
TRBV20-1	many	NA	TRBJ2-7	CSASYQTNAYEQYF	TGCAGTGCTAGCTACCAGACCAACGCCTACGAGCAGTACTTC
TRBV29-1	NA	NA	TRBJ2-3	CSVLSTDTQYF	TGCAGCGTGTTATCCACAGATACGCAGTATTTT
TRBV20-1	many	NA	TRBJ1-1	CSARDPGGPDSEAFF	TGCAGTGCTAGAGATCCCGGGGGGCCGGATTCTGAAGCTTTCTTT
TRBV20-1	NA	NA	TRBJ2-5	CSAFSFRGLGETQYF	TGCAGTGCTTTCTCGTTCAGGGGATTAGGGGAGACCCAGTACTTC
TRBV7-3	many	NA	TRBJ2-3	CASSQNGGLPDTQYF	TGTGCCAGCAGCCAAAACGGGGGGCTTCCAGATACGCAGTATTTT
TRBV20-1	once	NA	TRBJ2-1	CSAVQGRNEQFF	TGCAGTGCTGTTCAGGGAAGGAATGAGCAGTTCTTC
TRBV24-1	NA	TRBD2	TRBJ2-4	CATSDGTSVGKAKNIQYF	TGTGCCACCAGTGATGGGACTAGCGTTGGGAAGGCCAAAAACATTCAGTACTTC
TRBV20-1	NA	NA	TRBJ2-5	CSATDGTDWRSQETQYF	TGCAGTGCTACAGATGGTACGGACTGGCGGTCTCAAGAGACCCAGTACTTC
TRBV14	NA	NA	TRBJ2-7	CASSIRDYEQYF	TGTGCCAGCAGCATCAGGGACTACGAGCAGTACTTC
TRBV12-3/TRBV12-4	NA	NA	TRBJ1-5	CASSEINQPQHF	TGTGCCAGCAGTGAGATAAATCAGCCCCAGCATTTT
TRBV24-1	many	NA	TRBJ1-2	CATSEGGQVYGYTF	TGTGCCACCAGTGAAGGGGGGCAAGTCTATGGCTACACCTTC
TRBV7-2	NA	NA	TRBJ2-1	CASSLALNMFYEQFF	TGTGCCAGCAGCTTAGCGCTAAATATGTTCTATGAGCAGTTCTTC
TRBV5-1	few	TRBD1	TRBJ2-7	CASSPTPGQQGEQYF	TGCGCCAGCAGCCCCACCCCGGGACAGCAGGGCGAGCAGTACTTC
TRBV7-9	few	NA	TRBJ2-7	CASSLERSNEQYF	TGTGCCAGCAGCTTAGAACGGTCGAACGAGCAGTACTTC
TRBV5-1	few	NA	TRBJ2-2	CASSLGAGRGTGELFF	TGCGCCAGCAGCTTGGGCGCAGGCCGGGGCACCGGGGAGCTGTTTTTT
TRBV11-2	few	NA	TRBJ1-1	CASSLTSGGRGTEAFF	TGTGCCAGCAGTCTCACCTCCGGGGGGCGCGGGACTGAAGCTTTCTTT
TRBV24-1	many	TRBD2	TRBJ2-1	CATSDTSGGSYNEQFF	TGTGCCACCAGTGATACTAGCGGTGGCTCCTACAATGAGCAGTTCTTC
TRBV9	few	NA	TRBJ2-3	CASSDEITDTQYF	TGTGCCAGCAGCGACGAAATCACAGATACGCAGTATTTT
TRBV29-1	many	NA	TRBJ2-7	CSVAAGTYEQYF	TGCAGCGTTGCCGCGGGCACCTACGAGCAGTACTTC
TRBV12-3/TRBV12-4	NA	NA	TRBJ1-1	CASSLGGYEAFF	TGTGCCAGCAGTTTAGGGGGATATGAAGCTTTCTTT
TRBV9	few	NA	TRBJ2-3	CASSVDGATDTQYF	TGTGCCAGCAGCGTAGATGGGGCCACAGATACGCAGTATTTT
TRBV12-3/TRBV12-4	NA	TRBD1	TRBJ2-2	CASSFGTGRQNTGELFF	TGTGCCAGCAGTTTCGGGACAGGTAGACAGAACACCGGGGAGCTGTTTTTT
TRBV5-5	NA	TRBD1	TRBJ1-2	CASSLGQGLSYGYTF	TGTGCCAGCAGCTTGGGACAGGGGTTGTCCTATGGCTACACCTTC
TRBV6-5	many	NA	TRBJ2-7	CASSYSFEGPLGSEQYF	TGTGCCAGCAGTTACTCCTTCGAGGGGCCCCTCGGTAGCGAGCAGTACTTC
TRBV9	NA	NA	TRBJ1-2	CASSVAADYGYTF	TGTGCCAGCAGCGTAGCGGCAGACTATGGCTACACCTTC
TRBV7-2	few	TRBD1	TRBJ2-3	CASSLGQTQYF	TGTGCCAGCAGCCTGGGACAGACGCAGTATTTT
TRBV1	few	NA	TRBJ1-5	CTSSQDPQRHQPQHF	TGCACCAGCAGCCAAGACCCTCAGAGGCACCAGCCCCAGCATTTT